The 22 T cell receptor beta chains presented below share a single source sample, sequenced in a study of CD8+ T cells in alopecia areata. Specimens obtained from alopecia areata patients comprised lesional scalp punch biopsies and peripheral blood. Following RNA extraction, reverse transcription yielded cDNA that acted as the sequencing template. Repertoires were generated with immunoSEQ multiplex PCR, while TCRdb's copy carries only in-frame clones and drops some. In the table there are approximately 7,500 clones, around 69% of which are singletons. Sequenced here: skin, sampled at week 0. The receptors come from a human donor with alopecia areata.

The CDR3: CASSPTGGDRNYGYTF. The CDR3 region has the DNA TGTGCCAGCAGCCCGACAGGGGGCGATCGTAACTATGGCTACACCTTC. This chain connects TRBV7-9 to TRBJ1-2; 10 nucleotides align to TRBD1. There are 16 residues in the CDR3. Germline CDR1 and CDR2: SEHNR and FQNEAQ (reference sequence). Unmatched junction bases numbered 7, after V lost 5 bases and J lost 1 base. The variable domain in full, with the rest retrieved from reference TRBV7-9 and TRBJ1-2, is DTGVSQNPRHKITKRGQNVTFRCDPISEHNRLYWYRQTLGQGPEFLTYFQNEAQLEKSRLLSDRFSAERPKGSFSTLEIQRTEQGDSAMYLCASSPTGGDRNYGYTFGSGTRLTVV.

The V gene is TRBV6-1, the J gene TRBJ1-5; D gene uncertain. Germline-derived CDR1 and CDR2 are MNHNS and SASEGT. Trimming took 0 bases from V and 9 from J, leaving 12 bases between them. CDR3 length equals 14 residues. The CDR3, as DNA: TGTGCCAGCAGTGAAGCGCTCAAGTTATCGCCCCAGCATTTT. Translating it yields CASSEALKLSPQHF.

DNA of the CDR3: TGTGCCAGCAGCTATCACAGGGACTTTAACTATGGCTACACCTTC. It is translated as CASSYHRDFNYGYTF. The J gene is TRBJ1-2, the V gene TRBV7-9; a possible D gene is TRBD1 (6 bases). Trimming removed 4 bases at V and 1 base at J, with 13 bases between. Germline CDR1 is SEHNR and CDR2 is FQNEAQ (reference sequence). The CDR3 spans 15 residues.

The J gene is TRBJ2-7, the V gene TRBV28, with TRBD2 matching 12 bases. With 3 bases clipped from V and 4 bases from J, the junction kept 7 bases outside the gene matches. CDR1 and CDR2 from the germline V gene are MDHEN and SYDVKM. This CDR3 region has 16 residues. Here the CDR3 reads CASSFQLAGGEYEQYF. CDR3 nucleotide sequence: TGTGCCAGCAGTTTTCAACTAGCGGGGGGCGAATACGAGCAGTACTTC.

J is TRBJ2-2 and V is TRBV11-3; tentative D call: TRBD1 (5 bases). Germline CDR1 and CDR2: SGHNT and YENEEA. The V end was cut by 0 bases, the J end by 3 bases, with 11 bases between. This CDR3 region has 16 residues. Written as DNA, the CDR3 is TGTGCCAGCAGCTTAGATCCTGGACAAGACACCGGGGAGCTGTTTTTT. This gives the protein CASSLDPGQDTGELFF.

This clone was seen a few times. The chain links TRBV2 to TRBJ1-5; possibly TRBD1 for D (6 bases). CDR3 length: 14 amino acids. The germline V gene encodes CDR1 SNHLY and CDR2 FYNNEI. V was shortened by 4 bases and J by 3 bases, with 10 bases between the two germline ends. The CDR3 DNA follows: TGTGCCAGCAGTGGCACAGGGTTCAATCAGCCCCAGCATTTT. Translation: CASSGTGFNQPQHF. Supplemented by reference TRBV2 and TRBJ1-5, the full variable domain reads EPEVTQTPSHQVTQMGQEVILRCVPISNHLYFYWYRQILGQKVEFLVSFYNNEISEKSEIFDDQFSVERPDGSNFTLKIRSTKLEDSAMYFCASSGTGFNQPQHFGDGTRLSIL.

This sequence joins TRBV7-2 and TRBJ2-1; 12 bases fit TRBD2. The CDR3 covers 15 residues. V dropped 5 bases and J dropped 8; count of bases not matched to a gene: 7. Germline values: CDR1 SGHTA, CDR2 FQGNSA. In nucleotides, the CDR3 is TGTGCCAGCAGCCTTACTAGCGGGGGGCACGATGAGCAGTTCTTC. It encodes CASSLTSGGHDEQFF.

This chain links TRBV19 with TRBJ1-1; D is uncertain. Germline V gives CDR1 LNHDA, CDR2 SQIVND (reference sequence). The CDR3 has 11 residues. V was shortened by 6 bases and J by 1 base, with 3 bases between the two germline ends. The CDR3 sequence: CASSKNTEAFF. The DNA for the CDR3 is TGTGCCAGTAGCAAGAACACTGAAGCTTTCTTT.

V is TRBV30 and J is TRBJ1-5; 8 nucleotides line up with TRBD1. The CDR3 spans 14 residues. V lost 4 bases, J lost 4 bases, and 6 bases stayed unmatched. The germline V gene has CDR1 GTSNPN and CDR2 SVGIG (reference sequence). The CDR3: CAWKGTGGNQPQHF. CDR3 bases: TGTGCCTGGAAGGGAACAGGGGGGAATCAGCCCCAGCATTTT. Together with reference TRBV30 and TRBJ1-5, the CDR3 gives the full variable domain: SQTIHQWPATLVQPVGSPLSLECTVEGTSNPNLYWYRQAAGRGLQLLFYSVGIGQISSEVPQNLSASRPQDRQFILSSKKLLLSDSGFYLCAWKGTGGNQPQHFGDGTRLSIL.

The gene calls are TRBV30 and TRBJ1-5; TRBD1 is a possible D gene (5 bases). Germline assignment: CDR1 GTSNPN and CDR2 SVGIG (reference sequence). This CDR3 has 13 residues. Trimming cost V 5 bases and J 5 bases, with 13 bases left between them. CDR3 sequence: CAWSGGGDQPQHF. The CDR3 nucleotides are TGTGCCTGGTCGGGTGGGGGGGATCAGCCCCAGCATTTT.

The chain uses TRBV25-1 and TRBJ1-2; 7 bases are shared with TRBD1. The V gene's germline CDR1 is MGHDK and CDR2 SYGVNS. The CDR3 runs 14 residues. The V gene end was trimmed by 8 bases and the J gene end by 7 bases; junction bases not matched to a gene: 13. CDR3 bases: TGTGCCAGCTTCCCCCGCGACAGGGCGGGTGGCTACACCTTC. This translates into CASFPRDRAGGYTF.

The DNA for the CDR3 is TGCAGCGTTATAAGGGCTACGAACACTGAAGCTTTCTTT. It encodes CSVIRATNTEAFF. This chain links TRBV29-1 with TRBJ1-1; D not certain. This CDR3 has 13 residues. The V gene's germline CDR1 is SQVTM and CDR2 ANQGSEA. With 5 bases removed from V and 1 base from J, the gap between germline ends came to 11 bases.

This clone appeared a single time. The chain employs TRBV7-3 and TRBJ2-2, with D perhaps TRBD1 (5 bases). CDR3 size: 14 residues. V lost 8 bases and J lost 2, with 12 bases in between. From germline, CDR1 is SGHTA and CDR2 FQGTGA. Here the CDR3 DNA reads TGTGCCAGCTCTCCAGGGTTAAACACCGGGGAGCTGTTTTTT. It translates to CASSPGLNTGELFF.

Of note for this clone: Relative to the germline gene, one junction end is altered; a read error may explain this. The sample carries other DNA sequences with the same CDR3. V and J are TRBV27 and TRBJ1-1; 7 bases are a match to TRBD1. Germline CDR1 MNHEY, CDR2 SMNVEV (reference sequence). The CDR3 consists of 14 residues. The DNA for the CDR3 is TGCGCCAGCAGTTTTACAGGGGCCAGGGCTGAAGCTTTCTTT. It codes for CASSFTGARAEAFF.

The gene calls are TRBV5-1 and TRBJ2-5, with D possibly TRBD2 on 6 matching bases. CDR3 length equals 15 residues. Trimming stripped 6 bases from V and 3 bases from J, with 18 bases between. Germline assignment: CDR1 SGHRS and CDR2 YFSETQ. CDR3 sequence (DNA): TGCGCCAGCAACGCAGGGTCTAGCGCGAAAGAGACCCAGTACTTC. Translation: CASNAGSSAKETQYF.

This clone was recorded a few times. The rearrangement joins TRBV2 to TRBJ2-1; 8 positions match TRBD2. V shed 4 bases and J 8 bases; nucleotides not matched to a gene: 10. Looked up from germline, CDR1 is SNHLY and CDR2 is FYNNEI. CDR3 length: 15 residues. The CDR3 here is CASSVGTGGPDEQFF. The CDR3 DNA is TGTGCCAGCAGTGTCGGGACGGGGGGGCCGGATGAGCAGTTCTTC.

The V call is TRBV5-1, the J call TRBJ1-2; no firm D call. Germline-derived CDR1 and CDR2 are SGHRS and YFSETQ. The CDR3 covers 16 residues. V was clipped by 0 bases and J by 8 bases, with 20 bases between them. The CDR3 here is CASSLDTTGGVLGYTF. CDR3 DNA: TGCGCCAGCAGCTTGGATACCACGGGCGGAGTCCTAGGCTACACCTTC.

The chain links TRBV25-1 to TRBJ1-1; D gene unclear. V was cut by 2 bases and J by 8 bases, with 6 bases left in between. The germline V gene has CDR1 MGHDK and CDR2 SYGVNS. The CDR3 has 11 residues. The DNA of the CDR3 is TGTGCCAGCAGTGAAGGGTCAGAAGCTTTCTTT. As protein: CASSEGSEAFF.

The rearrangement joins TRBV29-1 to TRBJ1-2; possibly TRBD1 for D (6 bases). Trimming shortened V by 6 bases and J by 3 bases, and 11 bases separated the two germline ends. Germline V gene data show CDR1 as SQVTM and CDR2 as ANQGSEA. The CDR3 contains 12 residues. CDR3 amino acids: CSVGTPDYGYTF. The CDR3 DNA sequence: TGCAGCGTCGGGACACCCGACTATGGCTACACCTTC.

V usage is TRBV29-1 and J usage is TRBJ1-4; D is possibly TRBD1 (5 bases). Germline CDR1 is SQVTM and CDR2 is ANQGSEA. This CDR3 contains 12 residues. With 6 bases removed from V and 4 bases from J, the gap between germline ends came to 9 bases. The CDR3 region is CSVGQGNEKLFF. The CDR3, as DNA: TGCAGCGTCGGGCAGGGTAATGAAAAACTGTTTTTT.

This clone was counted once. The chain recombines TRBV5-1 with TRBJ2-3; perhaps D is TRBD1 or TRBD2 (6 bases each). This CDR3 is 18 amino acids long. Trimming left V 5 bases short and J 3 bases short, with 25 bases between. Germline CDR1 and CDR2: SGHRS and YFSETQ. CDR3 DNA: TGCGCCAGCAGATATTTCGGGGGCTTGACGAGCGGAACAGATACGCAGTATTTT. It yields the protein CASRYFGGLTSGTDTQYF.

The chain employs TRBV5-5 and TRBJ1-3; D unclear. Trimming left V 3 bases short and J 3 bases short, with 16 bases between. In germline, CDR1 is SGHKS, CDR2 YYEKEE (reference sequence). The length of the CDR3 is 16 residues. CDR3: CASSSSGSLFGNTIYF. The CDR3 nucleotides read TGTGCCAGCAGCTCCTCAGGTTCGCTCTTTGGAAACACCATATATTTT.